The 14 T cell receptor beta chains reported below all come from one sample, sequenced in a study of post-analysis software for immune sequencing data. Prepared TCR beta cDNA libraries contained unique molecular identifiers. TCRdb re-analysed the PCR reads in MiXCR, keeping a single row per CDR3 protein. The table includes around 700,000 distinct CDR3 sequences, roughly three fifths detected once. Findings and limits, study-wide: Patients carried 5 or 6 TRBV segments more frequently than controls did, and TRBV5-6, TRBV5-1 and TRBV20-1 were among them.

These receptors have no identified antigens. Sequenced input: blood. These receptors were obtained from a girl aged 2 to 10 with multiple sclerosis.

This chain connects TRBV2 to TRBJ2-5; TRBD1 agrees at 11 bases. The germline V gene encodes CDR1 SNHLY and CDR2 FYNNEI. The CDR3 spans 16 residues. V shed 2 bases, J shed 6 bases, and the junction held 8 bases outside the gene matches. CDR3 sequence (DNA): TGTGCCAGCAGTGAATCTTGGACAGGGGGCTTGAAGACCCAGTACTTC. Its protein product is CASSESWTGGLKTQYF.

This chain connects TRBV3-1 to TRBJ2-4, with 12 nucleotides matching TRBD1. Near its end, the DNA agrees better with TRBJ2-5, so the J call may be wrong. The CDR3 sequence is 15 residues long. Germline CDR1 and CDR2: LGHDT and YNNKEL (reference sequence). The CDR3 region is CASTSGQGAWETQYF. CDR3 coding DNA: TGTGCCAGCACCTCGGGACAGGGGGCATGGGAGACCCAGTACTTC.

The chain has TRBV10-3 and TRBJ2-4; D unclear. The DNA end is more similar to TRBJ2-5, so the J call may be wrong. Germline V gene sequence: CDR1 ENHRY, CDR2 SYGVKD. The CDR3 runs 13 residues. The CDR3 nucleotides are TGTGCCATCAGCTTGGCGACAAAAGAGACCCAGTACTTC. It yields the protein CAISLATKETQYF.

This chain links TRBV28 with TRBJ2-5; TRBD2 agrees at 10 bases. The CDR3 loop spans 16 amino acids. Trimming removed 3 bases from V and 3 bases from J; junction bases left unmatched: 7. In germline, CDR1 is MDHEN, CDR2 SYDVKM. The CDR3 spells CASSLRRLAGEETQYF. The CDR3 DNA is TGTGCCAGCAGTTTGAGGCGGCTAGCGGGAGAAGAGACCCAGTACTTC.

This clonotype occurred a few times. The chain has TRBV4-3 and TRBJ1-5, with a weak D call TRBD1 (6 bases). The CDR3 has 15 amino acids. With 4 bases removed from V and 5 bases from J, the gap between germline ends came to 15 bases. CDR1 LGHNA and CDR2 YSLEER come from the germline V gene. The CDR3 is CASSPQTGTDQPQHF. CDR3 bases: TGCGCCAGCAGCCCCCAGACAGGTACAGATCAGCCCCAGCATTTT.

The genes are TRBV20-1 and TRBJ2-3; 7 bases align to TRBD2. The CDR3 covers 15 residues. From germline, CDR1 is DFQATT and CDR2 SNEGSKA (reference sequence). J gave up 2 bases and V 4 bases, and 9 bases lay outside the gene matches. CDR3 sequence: CSATRSGQNTDTQYF. In DNA, the CDR3 is TGCAGTGCTACCCGTAGCGGGCAGAACACAGATACGCAGTATTTT.

The chain recombines TRBV5-1 with TRBJ2-3, with 10 positions matching TRBD2. CDR3 length equals 20 residues. The V gene's germline CDR1 is SGHRS and CDR2 YFSETQ. V gave up 0 bases and J gave up 3 bases; unmatched junction bases: 16. The CDR3 DNA follows: TGCGCCAGCAGCTTGGTTTCGGCGAGCGGGGGGGCGGATAGGACAGATACGCAGTATTTT. The encoded protein is CASSLVSASGGADRTDTQYF.

The V gene is TRBV29-1, the J gene TRBJ2-7; 7 bases align to TRBD1. The end of the DNA fits TRBJ2-5 better, so the J call may be wrong. This CDR3 region has 14 residues. CDR1 and CDR2 (germline): SQVTM, ANQGSEA. Written as DNA, the CDR3 is TGCAGCGGCCAACTCGACAGGGCTCGGGAGACCCAGTACTTC. Protein: CSGQLDRARETQYF.

The V call is TRBV12-3 or TRBV12-4, the J call TRBJ2-1; the D gene is possibly TRBD1 (6 bases). The V end lost 1 base, the J end lost 5 bases, and 15 bases lay between the germline ends. This CDR3 spans 16 amino acids. In DNA form, the CDR3 reads TGTGCCAGCAGTTTAGTAACAGGGTGGAATCACAATGAGCAGTTCTTC. It encodes CASSLVTGWNHNEQFF.

V usage is TRBV18 and J usage is TRBJ2-4, with 10 bases that match TRBD2. Germline V gene sequence: CDR1 KGHSH, CDR2 LQKENI. The CDR3 is 16 residues long. Trimming removed 0 bases from V and 13 bases from J; junction bases left unmatched: 12. The DNA of the CDR3 is TGTGCCAGCTCACCACCACTAGTAGCGGGAGGTCGGGGGCAGTACTTC. Amino acids: CASSPPLVAGGRGQYF.

The gene calls are TRBV4-1 and TRBJ2-3; D perhaps matches TRBD2 (6 bases). V lost 3 bases, J lost 4 bases, and 14 bases lay in between. This CDR3 is 15 amino acids long. Germline CDR1 MGHRA, CDR2 YSYEKL. For the CDR3, the DNA is TGCGCCAGCAGCCAGCTCGGGAGTTTTGCAGATACGCAGTATTTT. This codes for CASSQLGSFADTQYF.

This sequence joins TRBV12-3 or TRBV12-4 and TRBJ2-6; TRBD1 or TRBD2 may be the D gene (5 bases each). The CDR3 is made up of 19 amino acids. V lost 5 bases, J lost 0 bases, and 20 bases lay in between. CDR3 loop: CASSTEGPPEPSGANVLTF. The CDR3 region has the DNA TGTGCCAGCAGTACCGAGGGACCCCCGGAACCCTCTGGGGCCAACGTCCTGACTTTC.

V and J are TRBV29-1 and TRBJ2-5; 10 nucleotides align to TRBD1. Germline trimming cut 8 bases from V and 4 bases from J; bases unmatched to any gene: 7. The CDR3 runs to 13 residues. Germline CDR1 SQVTM, CDR2 ANQGSEA. The CDR3 here is CSHRTGGPETQYF. The CDR3 coding sequence is TGCAGCCATCGGACAGGGGGTCCAGAGACCCAGTACTTC.

This clonotype was observed a handful of times. V is TRBV29-1 and J is TRBJ2-5, with no clear D. The CDR3 is 14 residues long. The V gene's germline CDR1 is SQVTM and CDR2 ANQGSEA. V lost 6 bases to trimming and J lost 5 bases, with 19 bases between them. The CDR3, as DNA: TGCAGCGTGACCCGGGCCACCCTGGGGGAGACCCAGTACTTC. Translating gives CSVTRATLGETQYF.